A selection of T cell receptor beta chains follows, all from one sample in a study of OX40 agonist ivuxolimab in advanced cancers. Measured with immunoSEQ multiplex PCR; TCRdb has only the in-frame clones, and not every one. Here the sample spans some 87,000 clones, 90% being singletons. The sample here was CD4+ or CD8+ T cells sorted from blood, taken in a trial of the OX40 agonist ivuxolimab. These receptors originate from an adult with an advanced solid tumor such as melanoma, head and neck, liver or kidney cancer. CDR3s include the opening cysteine and the closing phenylalanine or tryptophan. A D gene is named only where the DNA matches it firmly.

V: TRBV27
J: TRBJ1-1
D: -
DNA: TGTGCCAGCAGTTTATGGGCCCCACAGGCCGGATGGGGTGAAGCTTTCTTT
CDR3: CASSLWAPQAGWGEAFF

V: TRBV10-2
J: TRBJ2-2
D: -
DNA: TGCGCCAGCAGTGAGCAGACCGGGGAGCTGTTTTTT
CDR3: CASSEQTGELFF

V: TRBV27
J: TRBJ2-6
D: TRBD1
DNA: TGTGCCAGCAGTTTATCCCTGAGACAGGGGGCAACGCTCTTATCCGGGGCCAACGTCCTGACTTTC
CDR3: CASSLSLRQGATLLSGANVLTF

V: TRBV19
J: TRBJ1-2
D: TRBD1
DNA: TGTGCCAGTAGTAGAACAACCGGGACAGGGGCGACTCTCGGCTACACCTTC
CDR3: CASSRTTGTGATLGYTF

V: TRBV7-2
J: TRBJ1-2
D: -
DNA: TGTGCCAGCAGCTTAGCCACAGCATGGTCTAGCGGCTACACCTTC
CDR3: CASSLATAWSSGYTF

V: TRBV27
J: TRBJ1-5
D: -
DNA: TGTGCCAGCAGTTTCCAGAGGAATCAGCCCCAGCATTTT
CDR3: CASSFQRNQPQHF

V: TRBV4-1
J: TRBJ1-2
D: -
DNA: TGCGCCAGCAGCCAAGAAGGATGGGGTAATTTAGGGGTAATCGGTGGCTACACCTTC
CDR3: CASSQEGWGNLGVIGGYTF

V: TRBV5-1
J: TRBJ1-1
D: -
DNA: TGCGCCAGCAGCTTCACAAACACTGAAGCTTTCTTT
CDR3: CASSFTNTEAFF

V: TRBV27
J: TRBJ2-3
D: TRBD2
DNA: TGTGCCAGCAGTCCACGACTAGCGGGAGTAGTGGCAGATACGCAGTATTTT
CDR3: CASSPRLAGVVADTQYF

V: TRBV7-2
J: TRBJ2-1
D: TRBD2
DNA: TGTGCCAGCAGCTTAGGGGGCACTAGCGGGAGTTTGAATGAGCAGTTCTTC
CDR3: CASSLGGTSGSLNEQFF

V: TRBV29-1
J: TRBJ1-1
D: -
DNA: TGCAGCGTTGAAGGGGCCGCTAGGAACACTGAAGCTTTCTTT
CDR3: CSVEGAARNTEAFF

V: TRBV19
J: TRBJ2-3
D: -
DNA: TGTGCCAGCAGATCCGGGAAGGAAGCAGATACGCAGTATTTT
CDR3: CASRSGKEADTQYF

V: TRBV15
J: TRBJ1-3
D: -
DNA: TGTGCCACCAGCAGAGATCAGGCATCGGTCGGAAACACCATATATTTT
CDR3: CATSRDQASVGNTIYF

V: TRBV11-2
J: TRBJ2-1
D: -
DNA: TGTGCCAGCAGCCAGGGCGTAGAGCAGTTCTTC
CDR3: CASSQGVEQFF

V: TRBV6-5
J: TRBJ1-6
D: -
DNA: TGTGCCAGCAGCACGGACAGATATAATTCACCCCTCCACTTT
CDR3: CASSTDRYNSPLHF

V: TRBV29-1
J: TRBJ2-5
D: -
DNA: TGCAGCGTTGGGAGGGGTTCGGGCCTGGAGACCCAGTACTTC
CDR3: CSVGRGSGLETQYF